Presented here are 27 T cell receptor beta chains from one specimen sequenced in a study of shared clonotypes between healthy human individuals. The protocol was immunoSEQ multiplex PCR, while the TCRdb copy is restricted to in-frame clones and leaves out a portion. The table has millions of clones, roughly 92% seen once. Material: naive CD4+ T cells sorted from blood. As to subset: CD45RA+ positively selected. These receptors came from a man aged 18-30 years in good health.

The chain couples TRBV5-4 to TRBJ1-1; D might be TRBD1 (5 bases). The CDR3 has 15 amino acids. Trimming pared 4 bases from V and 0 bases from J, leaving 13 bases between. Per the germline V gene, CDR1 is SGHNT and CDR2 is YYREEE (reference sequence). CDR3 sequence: CASSTGGTLNTEAFF. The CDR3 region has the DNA TGTGCCAGCAGCACGGGGGGGACCTTGAACACTGAAGCTTTCTTT. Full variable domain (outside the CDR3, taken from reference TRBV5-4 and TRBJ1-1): ETGVTQSPTHLIKTRGQQVTLRCSSQSGHNTVSWYQQALGQGPQFIFQYYREEENGRGNFPPRFSGLQFPNYSSELNVNALELDDSALYLCASSTGGTLNTEAFFGQGTRLTVV.

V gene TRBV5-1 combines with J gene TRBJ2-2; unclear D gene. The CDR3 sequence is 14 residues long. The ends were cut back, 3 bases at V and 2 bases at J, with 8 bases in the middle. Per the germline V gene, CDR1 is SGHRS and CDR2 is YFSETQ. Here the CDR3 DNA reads TGCGCCAGCAGCTCACCCAGCAACACCGGGGAGCTGTTTTTT. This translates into CASSSPSNTGELFF.

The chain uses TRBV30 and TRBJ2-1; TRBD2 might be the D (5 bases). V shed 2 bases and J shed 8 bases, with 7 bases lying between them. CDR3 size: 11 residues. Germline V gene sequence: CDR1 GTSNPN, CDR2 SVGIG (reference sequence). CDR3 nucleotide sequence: TGTGCCTGGAGTCGCGGGTATGAGCAGTTCTTC. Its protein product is CAWSRGYEQFF. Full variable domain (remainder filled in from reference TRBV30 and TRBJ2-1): SQTIHQWPATLVQPVGSPLSLECTVEGTSNPNLYWYRQAAGRGLQLLFYSVGIGQISSEVPQNLSASRPQDRQFILSSKKLLLSDSGFYLCAWSRGYEQFFGPGTRLTVL.

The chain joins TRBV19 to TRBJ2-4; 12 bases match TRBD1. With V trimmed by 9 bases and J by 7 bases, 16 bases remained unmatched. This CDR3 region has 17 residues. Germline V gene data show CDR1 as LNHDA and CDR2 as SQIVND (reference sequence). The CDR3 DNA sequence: TGTGCCAGCACTACCGGGACAGGGGGCTTAGGGCGGAACATTCAGTACTTC. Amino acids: CASTTGTGGLGRNIQYF.

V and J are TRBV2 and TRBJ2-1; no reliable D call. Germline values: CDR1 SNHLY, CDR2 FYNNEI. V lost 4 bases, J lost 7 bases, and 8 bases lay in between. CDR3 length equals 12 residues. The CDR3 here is CASSGDKNEQFF. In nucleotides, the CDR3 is TGTGCCAGCAGTGGAGATAAGAATGAGCAGTTCTTC.

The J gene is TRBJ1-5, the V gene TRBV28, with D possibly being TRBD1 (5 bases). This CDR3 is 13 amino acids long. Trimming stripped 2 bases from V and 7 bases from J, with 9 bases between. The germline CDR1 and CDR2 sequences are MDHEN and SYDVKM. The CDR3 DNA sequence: TGTGCCAGCAGTTTAGGGGGTCAACAGCCCCAGCATTTT. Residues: CASSLGGQQPQHF.

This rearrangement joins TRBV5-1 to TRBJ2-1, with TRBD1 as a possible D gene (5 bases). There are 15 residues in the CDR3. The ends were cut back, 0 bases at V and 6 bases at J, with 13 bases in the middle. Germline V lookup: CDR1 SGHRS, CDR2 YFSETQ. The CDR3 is CASSLAARVINEQFF. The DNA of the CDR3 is TGCGCCAGCAGCTTGGCCGCCAGGGTAATCAATGAGCAGTTCTTC.

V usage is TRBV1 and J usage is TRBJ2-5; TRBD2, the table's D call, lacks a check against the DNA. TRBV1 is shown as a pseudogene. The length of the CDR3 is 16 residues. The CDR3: CTSSPTIRDPQETQYF. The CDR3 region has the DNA TGCACCAGCAGCCCAACCATCCGGGATCCCCAAGAGACCCAGTACTTC.

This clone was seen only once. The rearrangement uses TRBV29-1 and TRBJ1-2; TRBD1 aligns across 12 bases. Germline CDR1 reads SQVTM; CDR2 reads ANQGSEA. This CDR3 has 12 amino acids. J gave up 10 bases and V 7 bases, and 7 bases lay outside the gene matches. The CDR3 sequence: CSAQGQGADYTF. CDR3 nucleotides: TGCAGCGCACAGGGACAGGGGGCCGACTACACCTTC.

In DNA, the CDR3 is TGTGCCAGCAGTGCACAGCCGGGACTCGGGACTGGAAACACCATATATTTT. It translates to CASSAQPGLGTGNTIYF. The chain uses TRBV6-1 and TRBJ1-3, with D possibly TRBD1 on 5 matching bases. The CDR3 sequence is 17 residues long. Germline V gene sequence: CDR1 MNHNS, CDR2 SASEGT. The ends were cut back, 4 bases at V and 2 bases at J, with 18 bases in the middle.

The CDR3 coding sequence is TGTGCCAGCAGCCCATTCGGACAGGAATCTAACTATGGCTACACCTTC. This gives the protein CASSPFGQESNYGYTF. The chain is built from TRBV9 and TRBJ1-2, with 7 bases fitting TRBD1. CDR3 length equals 16 residues. Germline CDR1 and CDR2: SGDLS and YYNGEE. Losses at the gene ends were 4 bases for V and 0 bases for J; bases not matched to a gene: 9.

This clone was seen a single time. This CDR3 reads CASTPRLGFNTEAFF. The CDR3 nucleotides are TGTGCCAGTACCCCGAGGTTGGGGTTCAACACTGAAGCTTTCTTT. This chain connects TRBV19 to TRBJ1-1, with unresolved D. V was clipped by 7 bases and J by 2 bases, with 17 bases between them. CDR1 LNHDA and CDR2 SQIVND come from the germline V gene (reference sequence). This CDR3 has 15 residues.

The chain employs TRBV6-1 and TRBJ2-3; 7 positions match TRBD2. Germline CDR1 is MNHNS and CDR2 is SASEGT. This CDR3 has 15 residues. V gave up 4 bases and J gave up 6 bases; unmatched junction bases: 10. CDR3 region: CASSATSVSGDTQYF. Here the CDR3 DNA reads TGTGCCAGCAGTGCAACTAGCGTCTCTGGGGATACGCAGTATTTT.

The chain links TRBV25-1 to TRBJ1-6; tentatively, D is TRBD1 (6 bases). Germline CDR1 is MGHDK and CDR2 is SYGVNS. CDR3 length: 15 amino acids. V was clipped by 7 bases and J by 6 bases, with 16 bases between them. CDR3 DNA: TGTGCCAGCACTCCCGGACAGAACGCTAATTCACCCCTCCACTTT. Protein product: CASTPGQNANSPLHF.

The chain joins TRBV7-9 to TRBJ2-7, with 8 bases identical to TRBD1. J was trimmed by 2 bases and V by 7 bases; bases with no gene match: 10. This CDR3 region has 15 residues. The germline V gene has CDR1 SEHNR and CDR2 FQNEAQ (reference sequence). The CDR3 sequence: CASTSGQGATYEQYF. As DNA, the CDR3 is TGTGCCAGCACCTCAGGACAGGGCGCAACCTACGAGCAGTACTTC. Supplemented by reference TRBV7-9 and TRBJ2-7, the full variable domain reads DTGVSQNPRHKITKRGQNVTFRCDPISEHNRLYWYRQTLGQGPEFLTYFQNEAQLEKSRLLSDRFSAERPKGSFSTLEIQRTEQGDSAMYLCASTSGQGATYEQYFGPGTRLTVT.

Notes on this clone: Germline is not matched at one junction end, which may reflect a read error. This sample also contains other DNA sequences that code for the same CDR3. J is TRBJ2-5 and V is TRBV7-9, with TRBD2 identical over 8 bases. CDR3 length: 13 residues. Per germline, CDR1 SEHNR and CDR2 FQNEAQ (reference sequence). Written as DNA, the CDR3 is TGTGCCAGCAGCCTAGCGGGTGCGGAGACCCAGTACTTC. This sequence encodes CASSLAGAETQYF.

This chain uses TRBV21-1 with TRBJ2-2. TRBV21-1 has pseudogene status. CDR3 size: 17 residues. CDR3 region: CASSAHWGRCRTGELFF. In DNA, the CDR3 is TGTGCCAGCAGCGCCCATTGGGGAAGGTGTCGGACCGGGGAGCTGTTTTTT.

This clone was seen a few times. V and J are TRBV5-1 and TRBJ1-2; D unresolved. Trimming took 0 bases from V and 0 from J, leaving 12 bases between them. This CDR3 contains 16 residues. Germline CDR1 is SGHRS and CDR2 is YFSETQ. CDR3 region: CASSLEAGRSNYGYTF. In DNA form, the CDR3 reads TGCGCCAGCAGCTTGGAGGCAGGACGATCTAACTATGGCTACACCTTC.

The CDR3 DNA reads TGTGCCAGCAGTTCTTCCGGGTTCCAAGATACGCAGTATTTT. Amino acids: CASSSSGFQDTQYF. The rearrangement links TRBV6-5 to TRBJ2-3; D call uncertain. Looked up from germline, CDR1 is MNHEY and CDR2 is SVGAGI. The CDR3 is 14 residues long. Trimming shortened V by 4 bases and J by 5 bases, and 13 bases separated the two germline ends.

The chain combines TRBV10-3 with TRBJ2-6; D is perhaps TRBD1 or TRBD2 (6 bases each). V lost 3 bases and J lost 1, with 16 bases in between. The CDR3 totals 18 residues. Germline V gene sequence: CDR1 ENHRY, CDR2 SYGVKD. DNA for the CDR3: TGTGCCATCAGTGACACTCCCCGGGGGCCGTCTGGGGCCAACGTCCTGACTTTC. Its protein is CAISDTPRGPSGANVLTF.

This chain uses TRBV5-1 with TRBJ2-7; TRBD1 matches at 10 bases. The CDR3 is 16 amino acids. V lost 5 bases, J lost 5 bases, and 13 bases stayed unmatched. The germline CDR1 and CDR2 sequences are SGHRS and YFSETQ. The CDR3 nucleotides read TGCGCCAGCAGTTCTCCCTCCGGGACAGGGGAACACGAGCAGTACTTC. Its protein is CASSSPSGTGEHEQYF. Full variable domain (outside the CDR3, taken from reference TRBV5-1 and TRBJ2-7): KAGVTQTPRYLIKTRGQQVTLSCSPISGHRSVSWYQQTPGQGLQFLFEYFSETQRNKGNFPGRFSGRQFSNSRSEMNVSTLELGDSALYLCASSSPSGTGEHEQYFGPGTRLTVT.

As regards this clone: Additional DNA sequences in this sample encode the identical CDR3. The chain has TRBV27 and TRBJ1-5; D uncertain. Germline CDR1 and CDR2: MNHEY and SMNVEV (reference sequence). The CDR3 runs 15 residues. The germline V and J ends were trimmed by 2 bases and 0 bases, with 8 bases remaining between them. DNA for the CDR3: TGTGCCAGCAGTTTAACGGGAAATAGCAATCAGCCCCAGCATTTT. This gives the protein CASSLTGNSNQPQHF.

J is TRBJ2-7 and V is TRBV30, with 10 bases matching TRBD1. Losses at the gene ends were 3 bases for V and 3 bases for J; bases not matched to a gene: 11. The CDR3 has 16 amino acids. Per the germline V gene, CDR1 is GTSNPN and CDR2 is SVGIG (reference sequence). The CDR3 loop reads CAWRRQGAGEGYEQYF. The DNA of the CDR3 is TGTGCCTGGAGAAGACAGGGGGCGGGAGAAGGCTACGAGCAGTACTTC. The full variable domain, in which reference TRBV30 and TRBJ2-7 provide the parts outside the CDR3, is SQTIHQWPATLVQPVGSPLSLECTVEGTSNPNLYWYRQAAGRGLQLLFYSVGIGQISSEVPQNLSASRPQDRQFILSSKKLLLSDSGFYLCAWRRQGAGEGYEQYFGPGTRLTVT.

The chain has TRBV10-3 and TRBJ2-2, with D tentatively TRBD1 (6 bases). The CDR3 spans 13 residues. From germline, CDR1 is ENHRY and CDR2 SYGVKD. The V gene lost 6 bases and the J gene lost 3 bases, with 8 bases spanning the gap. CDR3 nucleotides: TGTGCCATCAGGGACAGCCACACCGGGGAGCTGTTTTTT. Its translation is CAIRDSHTGELFF.

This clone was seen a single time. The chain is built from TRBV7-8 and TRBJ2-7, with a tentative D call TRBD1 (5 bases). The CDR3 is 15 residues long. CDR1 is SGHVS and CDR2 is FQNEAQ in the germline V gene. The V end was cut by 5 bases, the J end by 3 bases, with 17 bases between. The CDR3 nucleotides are TGTGCCAGCAGCCGGGCGGTGCAGGGCGTCTACGAGCAGTACTTC. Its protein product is CASSRAVQGVYEQYF.

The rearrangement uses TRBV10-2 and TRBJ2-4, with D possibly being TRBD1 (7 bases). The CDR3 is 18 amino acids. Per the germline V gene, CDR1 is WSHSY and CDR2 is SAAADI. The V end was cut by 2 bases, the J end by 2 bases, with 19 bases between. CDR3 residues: CASSEDRGQGGSKNIQYF. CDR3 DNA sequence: TGCGCCAGCAGTGAGGATCGAGGGCAGGGGGGCTCCAAAAACATTCAGTACTTC.

CDR3 DNA sequence: TGTGCCAGCAGCTTGGGGCAGGGGGTTTTCACTGAAGCTTTCTTT. Translated, it gives CASSLGQGVFTEAFF. The chain has TRBV5-5 and TRBJ1-1; 7 bases line up with TRBD1. Trimming took 0 bases from V and 4 from J; bases not matched to a gene: 6. Germline V gene sequence: CDR1 SGHKS, CDR2 YYEKEE (reference sequence). The CDR3 is 15 residues long.